This T cell receptor (beta chain) comes out of a study of shared clonotypes between healthy human individuals. The assay was immunoSEQ multiplex PCR, and TCRdb's table has in-frame clones only and misses some. The table shows roughly 1,100,000 clones, with around 74% occurring only once. This clone was seen only a few times. Germline CDR1 reads SGHNT; CDR2 reads YYREEE (reference sequence). Unmatched junction bases numbered 7, after V lost 2 bases and J lost 4 bases. CDR3 length: 16 residues. Material for sequencing was memory CD4+ T cells sorted from blood. Regarding subset: CD45RA-negative fraction. The sequence was obtained from a man aged 18 to 29 in good health. The V call is TRBV5-4, the J call TRBJ2-1; TRBD2 matches 9 bases. The DNA of the CDR3 is TGTGCCAGCAGCTTCGAGTTCAGCGGGAGGTACAATGAGCAGTTCTTC. Encoded protein: CASSFEFSGRYNEQFF.